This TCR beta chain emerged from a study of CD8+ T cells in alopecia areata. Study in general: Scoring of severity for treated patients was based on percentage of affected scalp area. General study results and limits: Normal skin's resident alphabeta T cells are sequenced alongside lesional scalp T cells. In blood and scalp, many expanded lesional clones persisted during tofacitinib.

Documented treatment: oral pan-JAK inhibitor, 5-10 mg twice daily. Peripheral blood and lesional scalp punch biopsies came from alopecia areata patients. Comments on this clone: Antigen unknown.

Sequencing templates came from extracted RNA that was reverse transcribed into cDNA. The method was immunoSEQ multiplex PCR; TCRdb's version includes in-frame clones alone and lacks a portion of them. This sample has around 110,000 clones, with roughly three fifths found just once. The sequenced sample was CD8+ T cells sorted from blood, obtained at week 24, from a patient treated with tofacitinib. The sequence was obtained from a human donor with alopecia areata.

This CDR3 reads CASSLGWGVYEQYF. The CDR3 coding sequence is TGTGCCAGCAGCCTGGGGTGGGGGGTCTACGAGCAGTACTTC. This chain joins TRBV27 and TRBJ2-7; perhaps TRBD2 as D (6 bases). Germline assignment: CDR1 MNHEY and CDR2 SMNVEV (reference sequence). V was pared by 6 bases and J by 3 bases, with 15 bases between. The CDR3 sequence is 14 residues long.